This T cell receptor beta chain was recorded in a study of early T cells in non-severe SARS-CoV-2 infection. The J segment lost 0 bases and the V segment lost 4 bases, leaving 4 bases of the junction unmatched. Germline loops: CDR1 LGHNA, CDR2 YSLEER. CDR3 length equals 15 residues. TCRdb redid the calling of the 5' RACE reads with MiXCR, one entry per CDR3 protein. The top ten hold more than 8.5% of the sample, which has tens of thousands of distinct CDR3 sequences, 3.9% seen once. Sequenced material: whole blood. The clonotype was recovered from an adult who was a healthcare worker with PCR-confirmed SARS-CoV-2 infection or an uninfected control (not recorded which). The genes are TRBV4-3 and TRBJ1-2; 8 bases fit TRBD1. The CDR3 region has the DNA TGCGCCAGCAGCCCTGGGACAGGTACTAACTATGGCTACACCTTC. The encoded protein is CASSPGTGTNYGYTF.